This TCR beta chain was recorded in a study of memory CD4+ T cells and cytomegalovirus serostatus. Study-wide background: This sample comes from healthy Belgian adults, about 10 CMV seropositive, 20 to 25 seronegative.

Overall study findings and caveats: CMV serostatus prediction reached median AUC roughly 0.95, or 0.91 with US-trained model. CD4+ memory repertoires contained about two fifths of the 164 reported CMV TCRbeta sequences.

Single viable CD3+CD4+CD8-CD45RO+ cells were sorted as the memory CD4+ T cells. After thawing, CD4+ T cells were positively selected. Trimming took 8 bases from V and 4 from J, leaving 15 bases between them. The length of the CDR3 is 14 residues. Germline CDR1 reads MNHNY; CDR2 reads SVGAGI (reference sequence). Of note for this clone: Its specificity is not known.

Using immunoSEQ multiplex PCR, the repertoire was profiled, and TCRdb retains in-frame clones only, with some absent. The sample lists 38,000 or so clones, 70% to 80% occurring once. The sequenced material came from memory CD4+ T cells from blood. The J gene is TRBJ1-3, the V gene TRBV6-6; tentative D call: TRBD1 (6 bases). The clonotype originates from an adult in good health and CMV-seronegative. CDR3 protein: CASARGRAGNTIYF. Written as DNA, the CDR3 is TGTGCCAGCGCGAGGGGGAGGGCAGGAAACACCATATATTTT.